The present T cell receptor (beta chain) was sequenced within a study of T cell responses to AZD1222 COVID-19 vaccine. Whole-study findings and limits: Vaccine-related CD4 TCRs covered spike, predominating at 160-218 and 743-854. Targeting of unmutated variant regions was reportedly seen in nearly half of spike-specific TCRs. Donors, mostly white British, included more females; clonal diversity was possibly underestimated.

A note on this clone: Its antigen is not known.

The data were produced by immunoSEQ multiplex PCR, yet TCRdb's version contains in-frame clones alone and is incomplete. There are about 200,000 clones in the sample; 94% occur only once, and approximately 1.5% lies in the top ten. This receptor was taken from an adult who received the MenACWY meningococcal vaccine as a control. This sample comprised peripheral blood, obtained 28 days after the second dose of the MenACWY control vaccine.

CDR3 amino acids: CASSILGTGGHQPQHF. CDR3 DNA sequence: TGTGCCAGCAGCATACTTGGGACAGGGGGCCATCAGCCCCAGCATTTT. This rearrangement joins TRBV6-2 or TRBV6-3 to TRBJ1-5, with TRBD1 matching 12 bases. The CDR3 sequence is 16 residues long. Germline-derived CDR1 and CDR2 are MNHEY and SVGEGT. Trimming cost V 6 bases and J 5 bases; bases outside gene matches: 8.